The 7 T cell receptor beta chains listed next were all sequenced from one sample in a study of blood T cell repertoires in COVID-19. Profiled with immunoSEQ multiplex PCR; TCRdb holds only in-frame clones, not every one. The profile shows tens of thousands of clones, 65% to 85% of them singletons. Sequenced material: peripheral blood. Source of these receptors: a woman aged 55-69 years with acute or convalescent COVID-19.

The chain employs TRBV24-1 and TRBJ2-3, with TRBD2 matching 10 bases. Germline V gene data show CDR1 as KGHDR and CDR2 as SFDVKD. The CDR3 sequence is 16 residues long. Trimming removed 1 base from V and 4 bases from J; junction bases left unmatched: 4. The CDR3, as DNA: TGTGCCACCAGTGATTTCCGAAGCGGGGGGGCAGATACGCAGTATTTT. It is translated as CATSDFRSGGADTQYF.

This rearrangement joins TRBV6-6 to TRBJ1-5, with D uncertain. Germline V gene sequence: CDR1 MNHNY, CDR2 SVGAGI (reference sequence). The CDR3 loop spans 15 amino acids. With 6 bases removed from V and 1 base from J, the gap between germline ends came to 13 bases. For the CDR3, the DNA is TGTGCCAGCAGCCCCGCCCGAGGGAGCAATCAGCCCCAGCATTTT. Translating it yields CASSPARGSNQPQHF.

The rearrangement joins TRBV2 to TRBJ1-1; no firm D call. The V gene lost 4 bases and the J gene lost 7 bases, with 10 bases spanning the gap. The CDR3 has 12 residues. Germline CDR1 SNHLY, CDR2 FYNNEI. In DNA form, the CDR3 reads TGTGCCAGCAGTGGACCAGGCAGTGAAGCTTTCTTT. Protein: CASSGPGSEAFF.

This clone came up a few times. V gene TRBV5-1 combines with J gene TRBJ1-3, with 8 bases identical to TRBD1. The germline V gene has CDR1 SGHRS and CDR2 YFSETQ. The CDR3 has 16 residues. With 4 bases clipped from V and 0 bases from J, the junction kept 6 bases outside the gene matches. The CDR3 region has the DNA TGCGCCAGCAGCGAAGGGGACAGGCCCTCTGGAAACACCATATATTTT. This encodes CASSEGDRPSGNTIYF.

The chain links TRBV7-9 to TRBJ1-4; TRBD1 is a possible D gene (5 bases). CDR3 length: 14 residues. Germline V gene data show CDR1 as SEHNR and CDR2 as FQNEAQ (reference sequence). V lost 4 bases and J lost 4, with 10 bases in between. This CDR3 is CASSSRGRNEKLFF. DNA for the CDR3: TGTGCCAGCAGCTCTAGGGGTCGTAATGAAAAACTGTTTTTT.

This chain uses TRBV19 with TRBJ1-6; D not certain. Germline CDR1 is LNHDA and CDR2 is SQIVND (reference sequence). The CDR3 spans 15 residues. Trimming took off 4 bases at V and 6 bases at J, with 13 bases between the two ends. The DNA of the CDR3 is TGTGCCAGTAGTACCCGGGTTGGTAGTAATTCACCCCTCCACTTT. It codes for CASSTRVGSNSPLHF.

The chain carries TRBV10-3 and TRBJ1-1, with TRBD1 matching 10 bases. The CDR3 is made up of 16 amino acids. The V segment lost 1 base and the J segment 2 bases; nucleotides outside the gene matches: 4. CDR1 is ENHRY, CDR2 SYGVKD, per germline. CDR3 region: CAISEWTGGDNTEAFF. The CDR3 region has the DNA TGTGCCATCAGTGAGTGGACAGGGGGGGATAACACTGAAGCTTTCTTT.